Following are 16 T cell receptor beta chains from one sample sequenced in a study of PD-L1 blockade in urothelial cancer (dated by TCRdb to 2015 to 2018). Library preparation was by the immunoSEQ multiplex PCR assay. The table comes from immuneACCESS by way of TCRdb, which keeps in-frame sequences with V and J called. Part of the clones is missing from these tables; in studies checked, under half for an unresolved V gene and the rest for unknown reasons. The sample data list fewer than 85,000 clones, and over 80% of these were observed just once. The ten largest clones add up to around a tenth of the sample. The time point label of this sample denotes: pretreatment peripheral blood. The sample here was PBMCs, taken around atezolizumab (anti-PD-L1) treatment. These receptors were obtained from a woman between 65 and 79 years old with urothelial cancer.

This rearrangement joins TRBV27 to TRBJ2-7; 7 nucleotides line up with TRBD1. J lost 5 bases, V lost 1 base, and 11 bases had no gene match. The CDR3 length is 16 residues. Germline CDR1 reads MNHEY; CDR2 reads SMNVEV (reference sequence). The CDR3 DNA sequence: TGTGCCAGCAGTTTATTGAGGCCGACAGGGAGTAACGAGCAGTACTTC. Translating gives CASSLLRPTGSNEQYF.

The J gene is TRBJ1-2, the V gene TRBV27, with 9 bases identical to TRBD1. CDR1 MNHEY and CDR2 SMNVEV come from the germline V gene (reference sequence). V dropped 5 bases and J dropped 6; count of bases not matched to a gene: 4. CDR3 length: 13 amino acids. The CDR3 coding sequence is TGTGCCAGCAGTCCCCGACAGGGGGATGGCTACACCTTC. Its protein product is CASSPRQGDGYTF.

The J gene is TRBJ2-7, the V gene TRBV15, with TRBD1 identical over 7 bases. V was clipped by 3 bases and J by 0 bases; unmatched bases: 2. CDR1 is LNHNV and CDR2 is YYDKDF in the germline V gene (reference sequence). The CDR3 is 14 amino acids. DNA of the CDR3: TGTGCCACCAGCAGTTACAGGGGCTCCTACGAGCAGTACTTC. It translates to CATSSYRGSYEQYF.

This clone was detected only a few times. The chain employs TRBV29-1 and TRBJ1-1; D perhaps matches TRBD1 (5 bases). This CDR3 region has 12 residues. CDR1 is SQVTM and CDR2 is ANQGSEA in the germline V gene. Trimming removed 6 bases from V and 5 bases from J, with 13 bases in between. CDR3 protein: CSVGQGGTEAFF. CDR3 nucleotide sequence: TGCAGCGTAGGGCAGGGAGGAACTGAAGCTTTCTTT.

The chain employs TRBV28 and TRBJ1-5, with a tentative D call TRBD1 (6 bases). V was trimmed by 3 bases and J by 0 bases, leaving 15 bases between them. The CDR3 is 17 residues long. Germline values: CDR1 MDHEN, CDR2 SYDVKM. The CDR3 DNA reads TGTGCCAGCAGTTTCGAGGACAGCTCCTATAGCAATCAGCCCCAGCATTTT. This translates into CASSFEDSSYSNQPQHF.

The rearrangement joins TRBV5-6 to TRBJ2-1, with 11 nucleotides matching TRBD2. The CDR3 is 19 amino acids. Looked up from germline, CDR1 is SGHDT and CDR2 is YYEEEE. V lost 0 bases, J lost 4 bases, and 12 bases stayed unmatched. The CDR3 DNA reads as TGTGCCAGCAGCTTGGTTGGTCCGGGACTAGCGGAGCCTTACAATGAGCAGTTCTTC. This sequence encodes CASSLVGPGLAEPYNEQFF.

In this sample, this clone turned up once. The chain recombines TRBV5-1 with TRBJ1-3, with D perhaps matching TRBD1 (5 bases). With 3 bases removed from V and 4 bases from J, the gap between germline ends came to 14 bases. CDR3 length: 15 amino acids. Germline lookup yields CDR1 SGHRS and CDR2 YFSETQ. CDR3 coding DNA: TGCGCCAGCAGCTGGGGACTATTTTCAGGAAACACCATATATTTT. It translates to CASSWGLFSGNTIYF.

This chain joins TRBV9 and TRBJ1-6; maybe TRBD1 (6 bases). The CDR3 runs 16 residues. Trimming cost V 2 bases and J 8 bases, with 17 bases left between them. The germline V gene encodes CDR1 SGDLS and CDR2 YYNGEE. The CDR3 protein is CASSVGAGARDSPLHF. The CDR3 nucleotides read TGTGCCAGCAGCGTGGGGGCCGGGGCACGAGATTCACCCCTCCACTTT. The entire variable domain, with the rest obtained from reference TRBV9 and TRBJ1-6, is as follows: DSGVTQTPKHLITATGQRVTLRCSPRSGDLSVYWYQQSLDQGLQFLIQYYNGEERAKGNILERFSAQQFPDLHSELNLSSLELGDSALYFCASSVGAGARDSPLHFGNGTRLTVT.

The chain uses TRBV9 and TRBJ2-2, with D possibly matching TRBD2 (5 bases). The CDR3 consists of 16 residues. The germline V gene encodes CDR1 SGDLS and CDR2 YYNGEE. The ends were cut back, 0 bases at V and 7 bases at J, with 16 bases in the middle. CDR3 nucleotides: TGTGCCAGCAGCGTAGGAAGTGGCCTAGCAGGCGGGGAGCTGTTTTTT. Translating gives CASSVGSGLAGGELFF.

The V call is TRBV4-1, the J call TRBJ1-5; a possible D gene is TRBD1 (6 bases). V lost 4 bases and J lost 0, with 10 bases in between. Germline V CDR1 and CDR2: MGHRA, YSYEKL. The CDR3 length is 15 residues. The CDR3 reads CASSLRGASNQPQHF. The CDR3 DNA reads TGCGCCAGCAGCCTTCGGGGGGCTAGCAATCAGCCCCAGCATTTT.

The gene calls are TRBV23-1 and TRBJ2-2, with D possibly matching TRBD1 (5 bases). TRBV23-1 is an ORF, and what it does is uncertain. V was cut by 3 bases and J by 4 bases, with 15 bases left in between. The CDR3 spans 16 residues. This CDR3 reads CASSHSQGCGTGELFF. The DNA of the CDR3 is TGCGCCAGCAGTCACTCCCAGGGTTGCGGCACCGGGGAGCTGTTTTTT.

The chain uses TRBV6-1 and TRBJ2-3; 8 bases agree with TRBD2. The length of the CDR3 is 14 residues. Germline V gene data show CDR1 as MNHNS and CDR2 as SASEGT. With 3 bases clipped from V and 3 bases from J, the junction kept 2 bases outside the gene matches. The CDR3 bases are TGTGCCAGCAGTGACTTAGCGGGAACAGATACGCAGTATTTT. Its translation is CASSDLAGTDTQYF.

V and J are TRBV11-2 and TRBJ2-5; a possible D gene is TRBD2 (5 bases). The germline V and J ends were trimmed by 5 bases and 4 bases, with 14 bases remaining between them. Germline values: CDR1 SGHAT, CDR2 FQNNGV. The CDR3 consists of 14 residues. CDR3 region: CASSPDLVRETQYF. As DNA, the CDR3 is TGTGCCAGCAGCCCGGACTTGGTGAGAGAGACCCAGTACTTC.

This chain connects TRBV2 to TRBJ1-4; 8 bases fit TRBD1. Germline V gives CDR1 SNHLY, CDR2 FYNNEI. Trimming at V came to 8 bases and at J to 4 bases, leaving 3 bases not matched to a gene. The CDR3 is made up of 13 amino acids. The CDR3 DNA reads TGTGCCAGCGGGGACAGGAGTAATGAAAAACTGTTTTTT. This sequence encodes CASGDRSNEKLFF.

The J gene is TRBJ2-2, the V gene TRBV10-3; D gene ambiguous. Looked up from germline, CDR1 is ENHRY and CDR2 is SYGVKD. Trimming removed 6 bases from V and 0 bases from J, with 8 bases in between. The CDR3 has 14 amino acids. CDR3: CAIRGPANTGELFF. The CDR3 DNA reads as TGTGCCATCAGGGGCCCCGCGAACACCGGGGAGCTGTTTTTT.

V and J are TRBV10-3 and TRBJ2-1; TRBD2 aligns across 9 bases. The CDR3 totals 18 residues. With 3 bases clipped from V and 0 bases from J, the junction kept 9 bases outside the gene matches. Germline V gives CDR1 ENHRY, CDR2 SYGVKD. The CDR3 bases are TGTGCCATCAGTGATTTTAGCGGGGGCCTAAGCTCCTACAATGAGCAGTTCTTC. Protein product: CAISDFSGGLSSYNEQFF.